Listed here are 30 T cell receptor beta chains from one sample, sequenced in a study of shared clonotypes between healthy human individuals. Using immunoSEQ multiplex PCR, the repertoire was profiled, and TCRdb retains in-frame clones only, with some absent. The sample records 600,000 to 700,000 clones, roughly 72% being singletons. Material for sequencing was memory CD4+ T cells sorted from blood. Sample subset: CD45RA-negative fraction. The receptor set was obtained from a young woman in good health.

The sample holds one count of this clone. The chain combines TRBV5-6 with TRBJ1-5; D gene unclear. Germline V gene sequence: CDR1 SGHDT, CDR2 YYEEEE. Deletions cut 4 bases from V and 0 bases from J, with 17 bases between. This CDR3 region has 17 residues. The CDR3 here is CASSSFSRTDSNQPQHF. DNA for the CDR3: TGTGCCAGCAGCAGCTTCTCAAGGACGGATAGCAATCAGCCCCAGCATTTT.

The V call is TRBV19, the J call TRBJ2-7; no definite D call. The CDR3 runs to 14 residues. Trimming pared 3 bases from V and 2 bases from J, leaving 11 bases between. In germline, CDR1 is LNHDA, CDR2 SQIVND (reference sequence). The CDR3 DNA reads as TGTGCCAGTAGTATCAGTCTAGTCGCCTACGAGCAGTACTTC. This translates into CASSISLVAYEQYF.

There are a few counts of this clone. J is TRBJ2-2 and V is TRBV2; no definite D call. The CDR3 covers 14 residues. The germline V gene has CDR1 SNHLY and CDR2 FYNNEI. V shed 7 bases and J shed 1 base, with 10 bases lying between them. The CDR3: CASILLLNTGELFF. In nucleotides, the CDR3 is TGTGCCAGCATTTTACTACTGAACACCGGGGAGCTGTTTTTT.

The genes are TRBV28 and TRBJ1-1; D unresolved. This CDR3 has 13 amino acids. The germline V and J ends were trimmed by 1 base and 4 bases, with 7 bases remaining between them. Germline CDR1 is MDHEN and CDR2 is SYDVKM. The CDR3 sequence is CASSLSGPTEAFF. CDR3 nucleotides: TGTGCCAGCAGTTTATCCGGGCCCACTGAAGCTTTCTTT.

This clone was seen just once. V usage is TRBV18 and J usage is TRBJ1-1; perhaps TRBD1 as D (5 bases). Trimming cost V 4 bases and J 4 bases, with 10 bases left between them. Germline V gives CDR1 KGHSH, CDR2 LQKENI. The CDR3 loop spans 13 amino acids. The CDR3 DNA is TGTGCCAGCTCACGCCTCCAGGGCACTGAAGCTTTCTTT. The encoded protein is CASSRLQGTEAFF.

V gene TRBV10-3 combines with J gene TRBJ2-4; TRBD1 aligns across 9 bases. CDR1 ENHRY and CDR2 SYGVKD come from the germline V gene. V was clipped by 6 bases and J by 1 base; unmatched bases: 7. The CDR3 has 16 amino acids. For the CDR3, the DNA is TGTGCCATCAGCCCTAACAGGGGGCTGGCCAAAAACATTCAGTACTTC. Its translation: CAISPNRGLAKNIQYF.

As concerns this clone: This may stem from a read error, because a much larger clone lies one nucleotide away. CDR3: CASSSGTGWNTEAFF. CDR3 DNA: TGTGCCAGCAGCTCTGGGACAGGGTGGAACACTGAAGCTTTCTTT. V is TRBV11-2 and J is TRBJ1-1, with 9 bases that match TRBD1. CDR3 length: 15 residues. J was trimmed by 1 base and V by 4 bases; bases with no gene match: 4. The germline gives CDR1 SGHAT, CDR2 FQNNGV.

CDR3 region: CASSRTEYGYTF. The CDR3 coding sequence is TGTGCCAGCAGCAGGACAGAATATGGCTACACCTTC. The rearrangement uses TRBV5-6 and TRBJ1-2, with D possibly matching TRBD1 (6 bases). The CDR3 consists of 12 residues. Looked up from germline, CDR1 is SGHDT and CDR2 is YYEEEE. The V end lost 4 bases, the J end lost 5 bases, and 9 bases lay between the germline ends. Full variable domain (rest looked up from reference TRBV5-6 and TRBJ1-2): DAGVTQSPTHLIKTRGQQVTLRCSPKSGHDTVSWYQQALGQGPQFIFQYYEEEERQRGNFPDRFSGHQFPNYSSELNVNALLLGDSALYLCASSRTEYGYTFGSGTRLTVV.

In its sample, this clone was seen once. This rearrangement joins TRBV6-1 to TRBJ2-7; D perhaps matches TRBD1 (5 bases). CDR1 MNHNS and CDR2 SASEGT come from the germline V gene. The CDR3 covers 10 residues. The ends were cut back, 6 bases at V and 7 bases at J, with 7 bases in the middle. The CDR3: CASRGHEQYF. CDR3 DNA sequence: TGTGCCAGCAGGGGGCATGAGCAGTACTTC.

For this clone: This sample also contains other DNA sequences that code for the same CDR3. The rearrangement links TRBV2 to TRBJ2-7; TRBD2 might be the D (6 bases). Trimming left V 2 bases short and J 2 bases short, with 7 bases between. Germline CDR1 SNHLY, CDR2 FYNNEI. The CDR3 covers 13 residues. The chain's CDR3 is CASSESGAYEQYF. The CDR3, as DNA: TGTGCCAGCAGTGAATCGGGGGCCTACGAGCAGTACTTC.

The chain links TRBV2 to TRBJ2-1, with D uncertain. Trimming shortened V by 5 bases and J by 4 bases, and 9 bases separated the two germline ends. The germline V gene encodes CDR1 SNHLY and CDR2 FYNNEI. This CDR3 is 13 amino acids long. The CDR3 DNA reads TGTGCCAGCAGTCAGGACCGGTACAATGAGCAGTTCTTC. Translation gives CASSQDRYNEQFF.

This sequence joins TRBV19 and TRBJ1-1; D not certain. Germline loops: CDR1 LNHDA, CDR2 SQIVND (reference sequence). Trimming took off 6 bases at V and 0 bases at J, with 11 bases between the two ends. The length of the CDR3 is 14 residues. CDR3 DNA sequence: TGTGCCAGTAGCGGGATGACCATGAACACTGAAGCTTTCTTT. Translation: CASSGMTMNTEAFF.

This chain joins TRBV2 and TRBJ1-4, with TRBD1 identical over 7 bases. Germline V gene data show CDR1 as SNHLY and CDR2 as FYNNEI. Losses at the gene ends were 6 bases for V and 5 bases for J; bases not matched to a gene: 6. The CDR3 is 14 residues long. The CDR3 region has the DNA TGTGCCAGCAGACAACAGGGGTTAAATGAAAAACTGTTTTTT. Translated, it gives CASRQQGLNEKLFF. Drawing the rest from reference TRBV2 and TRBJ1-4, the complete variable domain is EPEVTQTPSHQVTQMGQEVILRCVPISNHLYFYWYRQILGQKVEFLVSFYNNEISEKSEIFDDQFSVERPDGSNFTLKIRSTKLEDSAMYFCASRQQGLNEKLFFGSGTQLSVL.

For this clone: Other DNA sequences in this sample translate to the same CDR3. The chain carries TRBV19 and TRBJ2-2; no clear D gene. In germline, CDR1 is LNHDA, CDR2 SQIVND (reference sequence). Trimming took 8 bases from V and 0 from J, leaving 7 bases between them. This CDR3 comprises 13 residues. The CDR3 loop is CASALANTGELFF. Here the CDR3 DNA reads TGTGCCAGTGCCCTTGCGAACACCGGGGAGCTGTTTTTT. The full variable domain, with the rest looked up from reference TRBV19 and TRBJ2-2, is DGGITQSPKYLFRKEGQNVTLSCEQNLNHDAMYWYRQDPGQGLRLIYYSQIVNDFQKGDIAEGYSVSREKKESFPLTVTSAQKNPTAFYLCASALANTGELFFGEGSRLTVL.

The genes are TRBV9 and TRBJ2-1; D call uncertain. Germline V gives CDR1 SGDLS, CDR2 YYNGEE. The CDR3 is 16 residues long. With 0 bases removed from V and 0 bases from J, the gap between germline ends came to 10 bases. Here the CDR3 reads CASSVGDRVSYNEQFF. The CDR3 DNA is TGTGCCAGCAGCGTAGGGGATAGAGTCTCCTACAATGAGCAGTTCTTC.

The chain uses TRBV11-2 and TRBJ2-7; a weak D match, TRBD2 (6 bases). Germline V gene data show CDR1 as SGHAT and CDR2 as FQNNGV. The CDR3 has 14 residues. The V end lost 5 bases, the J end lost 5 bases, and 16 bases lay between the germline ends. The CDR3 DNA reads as TGTGCCAGCAGCCCGGGACTGCGCTACCACGAGCAGTACTTC. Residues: CASSPGLRYHEQYF.

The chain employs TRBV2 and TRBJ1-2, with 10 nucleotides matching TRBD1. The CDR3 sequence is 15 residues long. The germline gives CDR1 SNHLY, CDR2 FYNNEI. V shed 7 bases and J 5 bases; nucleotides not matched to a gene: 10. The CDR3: CASTSLGTGDYGYTF. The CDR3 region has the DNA TGTGCCAGCACCAGCCTCGGGACAGGGGATTATGGCTACACCTTC.

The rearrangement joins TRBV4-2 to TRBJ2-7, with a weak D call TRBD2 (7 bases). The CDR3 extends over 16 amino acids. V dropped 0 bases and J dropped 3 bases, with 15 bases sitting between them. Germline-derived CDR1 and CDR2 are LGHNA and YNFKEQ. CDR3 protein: CASSQDGAGAIYEQYF. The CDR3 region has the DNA TGTGCCAGCAGCCAAGATGGCGCGGGGGCGATCTACGAGCAGTACTTC.

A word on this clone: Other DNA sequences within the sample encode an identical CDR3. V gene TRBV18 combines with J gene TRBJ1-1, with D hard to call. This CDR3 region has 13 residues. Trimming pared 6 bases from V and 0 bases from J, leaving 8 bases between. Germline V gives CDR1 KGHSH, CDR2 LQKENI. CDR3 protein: CASSPSLNTEAFF. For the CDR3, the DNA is TGTGCCAGCTCCCCGTCCCTGAACACTGAAGCTTTCTTT.

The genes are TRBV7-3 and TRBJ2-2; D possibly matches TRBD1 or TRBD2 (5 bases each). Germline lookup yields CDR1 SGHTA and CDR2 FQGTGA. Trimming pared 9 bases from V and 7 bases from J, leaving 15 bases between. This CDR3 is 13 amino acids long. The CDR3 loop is CASTIARGGELFF. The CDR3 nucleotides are TGTGCCAGTACAATCGCGAGGGGCGGGGAGCTGTTTTTT.

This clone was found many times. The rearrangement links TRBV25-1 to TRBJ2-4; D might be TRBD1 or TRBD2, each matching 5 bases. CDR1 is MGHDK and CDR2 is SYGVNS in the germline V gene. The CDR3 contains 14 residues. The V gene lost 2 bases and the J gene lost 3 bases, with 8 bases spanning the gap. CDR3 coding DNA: TGTGCCAGCAGTGAACCGGGGCACAAAAACATTCAGTACTTC. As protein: CASSEPGHKNIQYF.

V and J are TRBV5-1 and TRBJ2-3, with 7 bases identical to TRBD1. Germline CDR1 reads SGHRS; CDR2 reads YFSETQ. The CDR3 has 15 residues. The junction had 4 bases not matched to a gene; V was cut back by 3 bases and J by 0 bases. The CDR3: CASSSGGSSTDTQYF. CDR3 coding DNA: TGCGCCAGCAGCTCAGGGGGATCTAGCACAGATACGCAGTATTTT. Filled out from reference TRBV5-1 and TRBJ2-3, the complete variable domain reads KAGVTQTPRYLIKTRGQQVTLSCSPISGHRSVSWYQQTPGQGLQFLFEYFSETQRNKGNFPGRFSGRQFSNSRSEMNVSTLELGDSALYLCASSSGGSSTDTQYFGPGTRLTVL.

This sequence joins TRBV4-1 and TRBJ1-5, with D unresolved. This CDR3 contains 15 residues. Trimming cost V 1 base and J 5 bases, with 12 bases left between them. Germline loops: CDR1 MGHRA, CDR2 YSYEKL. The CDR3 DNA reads TGCGCCAGCAGCCAAGTTGGAGGCAGATATCAGCCCCAGCATTTT. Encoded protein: CASSQVGGRYQPQHF.

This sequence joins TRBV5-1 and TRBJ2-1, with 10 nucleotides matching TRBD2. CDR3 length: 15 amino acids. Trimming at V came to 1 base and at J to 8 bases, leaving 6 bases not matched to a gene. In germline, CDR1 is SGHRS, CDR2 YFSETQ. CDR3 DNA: TGCGCCAGCAGCTTGAAAAGCGGGAGGGGCGATGAGCAGTTCTTC. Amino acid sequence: CASSLKSGRGDEQFF.

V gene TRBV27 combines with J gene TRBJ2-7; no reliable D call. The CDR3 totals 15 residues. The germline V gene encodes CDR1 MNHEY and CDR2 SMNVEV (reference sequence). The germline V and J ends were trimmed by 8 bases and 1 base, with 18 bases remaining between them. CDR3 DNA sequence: TGTGCCAGCCGCCTCGGGCAGATAGCTTCCTACGAGCAGTACTTC. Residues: CASRLGQIASYEQYF.

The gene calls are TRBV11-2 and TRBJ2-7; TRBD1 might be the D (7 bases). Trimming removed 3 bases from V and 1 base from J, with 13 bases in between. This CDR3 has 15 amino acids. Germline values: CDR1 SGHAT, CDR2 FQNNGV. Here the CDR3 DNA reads TGTGCCAGCAGCTTCCAGGGGGGCAGGTCCTACGAGCAGTACTTC. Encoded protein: CASSFQGGRSYEQYF.

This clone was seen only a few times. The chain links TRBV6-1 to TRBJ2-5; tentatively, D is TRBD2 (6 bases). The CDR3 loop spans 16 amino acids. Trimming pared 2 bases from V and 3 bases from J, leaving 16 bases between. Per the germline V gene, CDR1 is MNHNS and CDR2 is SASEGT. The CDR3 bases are TGTGCCAGCAGTGAAATTGTTCGGAGGGGAAAAGAGACCCAGTACTTC. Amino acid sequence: CASSEIVRRGKETQYF.

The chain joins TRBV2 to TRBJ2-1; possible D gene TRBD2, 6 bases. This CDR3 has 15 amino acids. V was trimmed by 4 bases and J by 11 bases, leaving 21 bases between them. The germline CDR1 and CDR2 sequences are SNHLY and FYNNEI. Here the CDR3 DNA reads TGTGCCAGCAGTGCATCGTCAAATCTAGCGTATCAGCAGTTCTTC. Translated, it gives CASSASSNLAYQQFF.

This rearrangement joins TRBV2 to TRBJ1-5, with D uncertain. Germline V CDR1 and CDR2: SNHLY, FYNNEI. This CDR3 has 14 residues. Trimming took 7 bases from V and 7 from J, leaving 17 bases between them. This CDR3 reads CASIADTGGQPQHF. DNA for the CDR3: TGTGCCAGCATCGCCGACACGGGAGGACAGCCCCAGCATTTT.

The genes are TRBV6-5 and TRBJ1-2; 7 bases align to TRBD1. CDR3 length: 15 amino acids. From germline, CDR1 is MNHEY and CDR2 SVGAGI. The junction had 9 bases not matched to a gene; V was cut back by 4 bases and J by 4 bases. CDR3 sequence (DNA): TGTGCCAGCAGTTCCGATGGACAGGCTGGCTATGGCTACACCTTC. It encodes CASSSDGQAGYGYTF.